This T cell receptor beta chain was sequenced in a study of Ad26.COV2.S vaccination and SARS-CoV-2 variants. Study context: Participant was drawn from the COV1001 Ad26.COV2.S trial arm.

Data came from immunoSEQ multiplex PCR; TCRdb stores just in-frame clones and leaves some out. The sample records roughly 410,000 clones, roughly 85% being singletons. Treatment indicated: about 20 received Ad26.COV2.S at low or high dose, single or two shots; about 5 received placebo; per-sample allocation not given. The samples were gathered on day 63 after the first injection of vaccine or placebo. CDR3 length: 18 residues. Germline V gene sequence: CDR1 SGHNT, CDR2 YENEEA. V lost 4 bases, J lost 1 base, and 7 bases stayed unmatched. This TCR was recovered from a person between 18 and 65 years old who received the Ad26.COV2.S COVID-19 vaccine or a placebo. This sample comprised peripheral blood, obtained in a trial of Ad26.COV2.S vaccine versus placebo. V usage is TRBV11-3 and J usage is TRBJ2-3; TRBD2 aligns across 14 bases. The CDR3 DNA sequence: TGTGCCAGCAGCTCCGGGACTAGCGGGAGTGCACGCACAGATACGCAGTATTTT. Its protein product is CASSSGTSGSARTDTQYF.